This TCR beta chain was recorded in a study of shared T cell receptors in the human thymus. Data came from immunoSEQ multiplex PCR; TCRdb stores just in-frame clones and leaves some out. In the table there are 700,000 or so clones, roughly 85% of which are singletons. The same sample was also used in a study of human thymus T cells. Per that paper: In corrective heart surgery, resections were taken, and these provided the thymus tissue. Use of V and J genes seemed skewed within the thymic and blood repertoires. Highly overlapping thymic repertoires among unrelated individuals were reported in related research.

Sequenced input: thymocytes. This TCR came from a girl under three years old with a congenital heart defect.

The CDR3 sequence is CASRNGLAGPLDTQYF. As DNA, the CDR3 is TGTGCCAGCAGAAACGGACTAGCGGGGCCTCTAGATACGCAGTATTTT. The V gene is TRBV27, the J gene TRBJ2-3; 12 bases align to TRBD2. Per germline, CDR1 MNHEY and CDR2 SMNVEV (reference sequence). V was pared by 6 bases and J by 5 bases, with 9 bases of the junction left unmatched. There are 16 residues in the CDR3.